This is a list of T cell receptor beta chains from one sample in a study of cytomegalovirus exposure and HLA in healthy donors. The repertoire was sequenced with immunoSEQ multiplex PCR; TCRdb's copy has only in-frame clones and lacks some. The table lists 180,000 or so clones, 65% to 85% of them singletons. The source material was PBMCs. These receptors came from a girl between 10 and 17 years old in good health and CMV-seropositive. CDR3s include the opening cysteine and the closing phenylalanine or tryptophan. A D gene is named only where the DNA matches it firmly. Expanded clones are given a class, and other clones once, few, many or no size at all.

d_gene	abundance	v_gene	j_gene	CDR3nt	CDR3aa
TRBD2	NA	TRBV7-8	TRBJ2-7	TGTGCCAGCAGACAAAGCGGGAGATTAAATGAGCAGTACTTC	CASRQSGRLNEQYF
TRBD1	NA	TRBV27	TRBJ1-5	TGTGCCAGCAGTTCCCGAGCGGACAGGTTGGGATATAGCAATCAGCCCCAGCATTTT	CASSSRADRLGYSNQPQHF
NA	NA	TRBV4-1	TRBJ1-2	TGCGCCAGCAGCCAAGATAGGTCCCGAGGAGGCTACACCTTC	CASSQDRSRGGYTF
NA	NA	TRBV7-9	TRBJ1-1	TGTGCCAGCAGCTTAGGGGGGGCTGAAGCTTTCTTT	CASSLGGAEAFF
NA	NA	TRBV2	TRBJ1-2	TGTGCCAGCAAAGAGGACACAGGATATTATTATGGCTACACCTTC	CASKEDTGYYYGYTF
TRBD1	NA	TRBV4-1	TRBJ1-2	TGCGCCAGCAGCCAACCGGGACAGGGGAGAGGCTACACCTTC	CASSQPGQGRGYTF
NA	few	TRBV30	TRBJ1-1	TGTGCCTGGGAGGAGGGGACTGGAGCTTTCTTT	CAWEEGTGAFF
NA	NA	TRBV12-5	TRBJ2-7	TGTGCTAGTGGTTTGGTGGTGACCGGGACAAGATCCTACGAGCAGTACTTC	CASGLVVTGTRSYEQYF
NA	NA	TRBV5-1	TRBJ2-7	TGCGCCAGCAGCTACACAGGGTCCCACGAGCAGTACTTC	CASSYTGSHEQYF
TRBD2	NA	TRBV11-3	TRBJ2-1	TGTGCCAGCAGTCCAGGGGCAGCGGGGGCCTACAATGAGCAGTTCTTC	CASSPGAAGAYNEQFF
TRBD1	few	TRBV5-6	TRBJ2-5	TGTGCCAGCAGCCACCGGGACAGAGGGGAGACCCAGTACTTC	CASSHRDRGETQYF
TRBD1	NA	TRBV27	TRBJ2-7	TGTGCCAGCAGTTTATTTGGGACAGGGCGGGACTTAGTGTACTTC	CASSLFGTGRDLVYF
TRBD2	NA	TRBV5-1	TRBJ2-3	TGCGCCAGCAGCTTGGCGGGGACTAGCGCGAGAGCTGCAGATACGCAGTATTTT	CASSLAGTSARAADTQYF
NA	NA	TRBV4-1	TRBJ2-2	TGCGCCAGCAGCCCTCCCCCATCCATGGGACTGGGAAGATTGGGGGAGCTGTTTTTT	CASSPPPSMGLGRLGELFF
NA	few	TRBV6-5	TRBJ1-1	TGTGCCAGCAGTTACTCGGGACAAGGGGGTACTGAAGCTTTCTTT	CASSYSGQGGTEAFF
NA	NA	TRBV27	TRBJ2-7	TGTGCCAGCAGTTTATACGGCGGACGGGACTACGAGCAGTACTTC	CASSLYGGRDYEQYF
NA	NA	TRBV4-1	TRBJ2-5	TGCGCCAGCAGCGCCCCCTCAGGGGAGACCCAGTACTTC	CASSAPSGETQYF
TRBD1	NA	TRBV2	TRBJ2-7	TGTGCCAGCAATGATGCAGGGGGCGAGCAGTACTTC	CASNDAGGEQYF
NA	NA	TRBV20-1	TRBJ1-1	TGCAGTGCCGCAGAGAACACTGAAGCTTTCTTT	CSAAENTEAFF
NA	NA	TRBV27	TRBJ2-7	TGTGCCAGCAGTTTTAGGTACAGGGCATCGGACGAGCAGTACTTC	CASSFRYRASDEQYF
TRBD1	once	TRBV6-5	TRBJ1-5	TGTGCCAGCAGACAGGGGCCGGCTTCGCATCAGCCCCAGCATTTT	CASRQGPASHQPQHF
NA	NA	TRBV6-5	TRBJ2-7	TGTGCCAGCAGTTACTCGCAATACGGGTCCTACGAGCAGTACTTC	CASSYSQYGSYEQYF
TRBD2	once	TRBV9	TRBJ2-7	TGTGCCAGCAGCGCCGGGACTAGCGGGCTCTACGAGCAGTACTTC	CASSAGTSGLYEQYF
TRBD2	NA	TRBV4-3	TRBJ2-7	TGCGCCAGCAGCCATATAGCCGTCACTAGCGCCGTCCACGAGCAGTACTTC	CASSHIAVTSAVHEQYF
TRBD2	once	TRBV2	TRBJ2-7	TGTGCCAGCAGGATTAGCGGGAGAGGTTACGACGAGCAGTACTTC	CASRISGRGYDEQYF
TRBD2	few	TRBV9	TRBJ2-2	TGTGCCAGCAGCCCTCGGACTAGCCGGCACGCCGGGGAGCTGTTTTTT	CASSPRTSRHAGELFF
TRBD2	NA	TRBV4-1	TRBJ2-7	TGCGCCAGCAGCCAAGCTCTCCGGGAGGGCGCCGAGCAGTACTTC	CASSQALREGAEQYF
NA	NA	TRBV6-5	TRBJ1-6	TGTGCCAGCAGTTACTCGGGCAGGGGAGGGACTTCACCCCTCCACTTT	CASSYSGRGGTSPLHF